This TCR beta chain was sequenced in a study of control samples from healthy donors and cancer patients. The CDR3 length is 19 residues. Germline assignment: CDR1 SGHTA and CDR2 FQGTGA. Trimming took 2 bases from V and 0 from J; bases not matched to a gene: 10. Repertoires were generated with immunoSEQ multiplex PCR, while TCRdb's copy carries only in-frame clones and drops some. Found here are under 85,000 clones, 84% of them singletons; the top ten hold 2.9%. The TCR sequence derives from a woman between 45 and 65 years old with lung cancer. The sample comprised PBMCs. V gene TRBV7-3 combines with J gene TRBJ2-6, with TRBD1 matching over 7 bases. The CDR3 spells CASSLGLARGNSGANVLTF. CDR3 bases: TGTGCCAGCAGCTTAGGGCTCGCCAGGGGGAACTCTGGGGCCAACGTCCTGACTTTC.